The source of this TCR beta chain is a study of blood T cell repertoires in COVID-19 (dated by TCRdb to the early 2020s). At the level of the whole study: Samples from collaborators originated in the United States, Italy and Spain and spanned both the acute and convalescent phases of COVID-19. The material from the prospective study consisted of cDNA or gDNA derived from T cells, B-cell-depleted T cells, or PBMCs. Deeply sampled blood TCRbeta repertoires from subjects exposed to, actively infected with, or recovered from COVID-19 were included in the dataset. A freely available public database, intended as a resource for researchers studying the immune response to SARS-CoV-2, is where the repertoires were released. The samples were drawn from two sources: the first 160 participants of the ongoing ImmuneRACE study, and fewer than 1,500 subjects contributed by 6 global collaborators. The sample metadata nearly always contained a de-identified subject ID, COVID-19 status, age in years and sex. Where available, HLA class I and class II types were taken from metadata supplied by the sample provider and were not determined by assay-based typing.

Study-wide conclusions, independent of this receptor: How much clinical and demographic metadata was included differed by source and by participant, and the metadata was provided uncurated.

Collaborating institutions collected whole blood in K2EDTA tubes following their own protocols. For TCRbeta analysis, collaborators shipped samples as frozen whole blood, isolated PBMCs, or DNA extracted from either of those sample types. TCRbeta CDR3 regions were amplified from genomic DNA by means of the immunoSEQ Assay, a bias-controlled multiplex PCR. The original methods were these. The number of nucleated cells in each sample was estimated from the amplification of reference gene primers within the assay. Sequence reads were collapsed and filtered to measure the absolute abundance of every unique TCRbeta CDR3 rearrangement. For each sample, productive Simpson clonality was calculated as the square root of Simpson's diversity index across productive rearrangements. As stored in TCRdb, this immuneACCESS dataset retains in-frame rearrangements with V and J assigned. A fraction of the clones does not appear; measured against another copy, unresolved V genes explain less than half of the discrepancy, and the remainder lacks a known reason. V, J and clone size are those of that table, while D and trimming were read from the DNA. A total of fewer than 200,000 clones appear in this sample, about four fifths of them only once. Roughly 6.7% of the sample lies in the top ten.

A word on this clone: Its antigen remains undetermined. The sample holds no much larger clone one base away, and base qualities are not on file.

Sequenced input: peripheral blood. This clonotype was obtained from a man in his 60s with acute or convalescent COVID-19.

The CDR3: CASSYRDRGYEQYF. The nucleotides are TGCGCCAGCAGCTACCGGGACAGGGGTTACGAGCAGTACTTC. The rearrangement combines TRBV4-3 with TRBJ2-7; 10 junctional bases match TRBD1. For this chain, trimming is 5 bases at the V end and 4 bases at the J end, and the number of junction bases without a gene match is 5. The CDR3 starts with the cysteine, ends with the phenylalanine, and has 14 residues. Solely the CDR3 DNA is kept, with 42 bases framed from the first base. CDR1 LGHNA and CDR2 YSLEER are derived from the germline V gene.